The 21 T cell receptor beta chains listed next were all sequenced from one sample in a study of T-cell memory formation after mild COVID-19. In TCRdb, the 5' RACE reads were re-called with MiXCR into one record per CDR3 protein. Counted here are about 540,000 distinct CDR3 sequences, 20% occurring once; the ten biggest clones make up approximately 12%. The sequenced sample consisted of PBMCs or a T cell subset sorted from them (not recorded which). The origin of the receptors is an adult woman who had mild COVID-19 (a few samples of this study predate the infection). Cell type and time point are not known.

V and J are TRBV2 and TRBJ2-1, with D perhaps matching TRBD2 (5 bases). Trimming stripped 2 bases from V and 9 bases from J, with 11 bases between. CDR3 length: 13 amino acids. Germline CDR1 SNHLY, CDR2 FYNNEI. CDR3 DNA: TGTGCCAGCAGTGAACGGTTTGGGAGTGAGCAGTTCTTC. Protein: CASSERFGSEQFF.

CDR3 in amino acids: CATTTREMGSDTQYF. In nucleotides, the CDR3 is TGTGCCACCACGACCCGGGAGATGGGGTCAGATACGCAGTATTTT. The chain couples TRBV7-9 to TRBJ2-3; possibly TRBD2 for D (6 bases). Germline V gene data show CDR1 as SEHNR and CDR2 as FQNEAQ (reference sequence). The V and J ends lost 10 bases and 4 bases respectively, with 21 bases between them. CDR3 length equals 15 residues.

This clonotype turned up a few times. One end of the junction does not line up with germline, which may come from a read error. This rearrangement joins TRBV15 to TRBJ2-7; D gene unclear. The CDR3 spans 13 residues. Germline CDR1 and CDR2: LNHNV and YYDKDF (reference sequence). CDR3 sequence reads: CATSREGKSPSLF. CDR3 sequence (DNA): TGTGCCACCAGCAGAGAAGGGAAATCCCCAAGCCTCTTC. The variable domain in full, completed from reference TRBV15 and TRBJ2-7, reads DAMVIQNPRYQVTQFGKPVTLSCSQTLNHNVMYWYQQKSSQAPKLLFHYYDKDFNNEADTPDNFQSRRPNTSFCFLDIRSPGLGDTAMYLCATSREGKSPSLFGPGTRLTVT.

This clonotype was counted only a few times. V usage is TRBV4-3 and J usage is TRBJ2-1; D gene unclear. Germline V gene lookup returns CDR1 LGHNA and CDR2 YSLEER. This CDR3 has 14 amino acids. V dropped 0 bases and J dropped 12 bases, with 15 bases sitting between them. CDR3 sequence: CASSQEVGLGGQFF. The CDR3 DNA reads as TGCGCCAGCAGCCAAGAAGTCGGGCTCGGCGGGCAGTTCTTC.

In this sample, this clonotype turned up a few times. The chain combines TRBV5-1 with TRBJ2-1, with D perhaps TRBD2 (6 bases). This CDR3 has 15 residues. The germline gives CDR1 SGHRS, CDR2 YFSETQ. V lost 6 bases and J 5 bases, leaving 18 bases between the germline ends. CDR3 sequence (DNA): TGCGCCAGCATTAGGGCCGGTGGGGGGAACAATGAGCAGTTCTTC. Amino acid sequence: CASIRAGGGNNEQFF.

This clonotype was observed many times. The rearrangement uses TRBV7-9 and TRBJ1-4; D ambiguous. The germline V gene encodes CDR1 SEHNR and CDR2 FQNEAQ (reference sequence). This CDR3 has 16 residues. The V end lost 5 bases, the J end lost 0 bases, and 13 bases lay between the germline ends. The CDR3 here is CASSMGKQPTNEKLFF. In DNA, the CDR3 is TGTGCCAGCAGCATGGGGAAACAACCAACTAATGAAAAACTGTTTTTT.

This clonotype was seen more than once but under ten times. The chain recombines TRBV27 with TRBJ2-7, with D perhaps matching TRBD1 (5 bases). This CDR3 comprises 16 residues. The germline CDR1 and CDR2 sequences are MNHEY and SMNVEV (reference sequence). Trimming stripped 0 bases from V and 6 bases from J, with 18 bases between. This chain's CDR3 is CASSLSAGLTWSEQYF. For the CDR3, the DNA is TGTGCCAGCAGTTTATCTGCAGGGCTCACCTGGAGCGAGCAGTACTTC.

This clonotype showed up just a few times. The gene calls are TRBV5-1 and TRBJ2-3; D gene ambiguous. V lost 0 bases, J lost 5 bases, and 16 bases lay in between. CDR1 and CDR2 (germline): SGHRS, YFSETQ. This CDR3 has 16 amino acids. The CDR3 loop reads CASSLDLGVARDTQYF. CDR3 nucleotides: TGCGCCAGCAGCTTGGATTTGGGTGTTGCGAGAGATACGCAGTATTTT.

The rearrangement joins TRBV4-2 to TRBJ2-5, with 7 bases identical to TRBD2. This CDR3 is 16 amino acids long. Trimming took 0 bases from V and 4 from J; bases not matched to a gene: 8. Germline V gives CDR1 LGHNA, CDR2 YNFKEQ. The CDR3 reads CASSQDWRERRETQYF. The CDR3 nucleotides read TGTGCCAGCAGCCAAGACTGGCGGGAGCGGCGAGAGACCCAGTACTTC.

The gene calls are TRBV20-1 and TRBJ2-7; D may correspond to TRBD1 or TRBD2 (5 bases each). V was shortened by 1 base and J by 3 bases, with 16 bases between the two germline ends. The CDR3 has 15 residues. CDR1 and CDR2 from the germline V gene are DFQATT and SNEGSKA (reference sequence). Here the CDR3 reads CSARGLRGSLYEQYF. The CDR3 nucleotides read TGCAGTGCTAGAGGACTAAGGGGTTCTCTCTACGAGCAGTACTTC.

This clonotype was seen only a few times. The V and J genes are TRBV7-3 and TRBJ2-3; TRBD2 agrees at 8 bases. CDR3 length: 14 residues. CDR1 and CDR2 (germline): SGHTA, FQGTGA. Losses at the gene ends were 4 bases for V and 5 bases for J; bases not matched to a gene: 5. The CDR3, as DNA: TGTGCCAGCAGCTCGGGACTAGAAATAGATACGCAGTATTTT. This codes for CASSSGLEIDTQYF. Using reference TRBV7-3 and TRBJ2-3 for the parts outside the CDR3, the full variable domain is GAGVSQTPSNKVTEKGKYVELRCDPISGHTALYWYRQSLGQGPEFLIYFQGTGAADDSGLPNDRFFAVRPEGSVSTLKIQRTERGDSAVYLCASSSGLEIDTQYFGPGTRLTVL.

J is TRBJ2-7 and V is TRBV14; D unresolved. CDR3 length: 15 amino acids. With 2 bases removed from V and 2 bases from J, the gap between germline ends came to 13 bases. Germline V gene lookup returns CDR1 SGHDN and CDR2 FVKESK. The CDR3 DNA reads TGTGCCAGCAGCCAACGGGTTGAAAGAGCCTACGAGCAGTACTTC. As protein: CASSQRVERAYEQYF. Combining the CDR3 with reference TRBV14 and TRBJ2-7 gives the whole variable domain EAGVTQFPSHSVIEKGQTVTLRCDPISGHDNLYWYRRVMGKEIKFLLHFVKESKQDESGMPNNRFLAERTGGTYSTLKVQPAELEDSGVYFCASSQRVERAYEQYFGPGTRLTVT.

This chain links TRBV20-1 with TRBJ2-7; the D gene is possibly TRBD1 (5 bases). CDR3 length: 14 amino acids. V lost 3 bases to trimming and J lost 5 bases, with 17 bases between them. The V gene's germline CDR1 is DFQATT and CDR2 SNEGSKA (reference sequence). CDR3 sequence (DNA): TGCAGTGCTAGGACCCAACGCAGGGTAAACGAGCAGTACTTC. It encodes CSARTQRRVNEQYF.

In this sample, this clonotype turned up a few times. This chain uses TRBV29-1 with TRBJ2-1, with D perhaps matching TRBD1 (6 bases). Germline lookup yields CDR1 SQVTM and CDR2 ANQGSEA. There are 16 residues in the CDR3. The V end lost 6 bases, the J end lost 4 bases, and 22 bases lay between the germline ends. Written as DNA, the CDR3 is TGCAGCGTCGTTGGGGGCGTTCTGAGTGATTACAATGAGCAGTTCTTC. As protein: CSVVGGVLSDYNEQFF.

This clonotype has more than one count but fewer than ten. V and J are TRBV20-1 and TRBJ1-1; possibly TRBD1 for D (5 bases). Germline V gene lookup returns CDR1 DFQATT and CDR2 SNEGSKA (reference sequence). V was trimmed by 0 bases and J by 1 base, leaving 15 bases between them. The CDR3 is made up of 16 amino acids. The CDR3 here is CSARDMGGRGNTEAFF. In nucleotides, the CDR3 is TGCAGTGCTAGAGATATGGGTGGAAGGGGGAACACTGAAGCTTTCTTT.

This sequence joins TRBV9 and TRBJ2-7; D is undetermined. CDR3 length: 14 amino acids. Looked up from germline, CDR1 is SGDLS and CDR2 is YYNGEE. V was cut by 0 bases and J by 1 base, with 8 bases left in between. CDR3 nucleotides: TGTGCCAGCAGCGTAGGAGAGCGTTCCTACGAGCAGTACTTC. Translation: CASSVGERSYEQYF.

This clonotype was found many times. The rearrangement uses TRBV18 and TRBJ2-7; the match to TRBD2 covers 8 bases. V lost 3 bases to trimming and J lost 3 bases; unmatched junction nucleotides: 4. From germline, CDR1 is KGHSH and CDR2 LQKENI. This CDR3 is 14 amino acids long. The CDR3 bases are TGTGCCAGCTCACCCCGGACTAGCAGCTACGAGCAGTACTTC. Its translation is CASSPRTSSYEQYF.

This sequence joins TRBV25-1 and TRBJ2-5, with 8 positions matching TRBD1. V shed 4 bases and J 5 bases; nucleotides not matched to a gene: 6. This CDR3 is 14 amino acids long. Germline loops: CDR1 MGHDK, CDR2 SYGVNS. Written as DNA, the CDR3 is TGTGCCAGCAGTGTAGGACAGGGCTACGAGACCCAGTACTTC. Protein: CASSVGQGYETQYF.

This clonotype was seen a handful of times. J is TRBJ1-1 and V is TRBV5-1, with D tentatively TRBD1 (5 bases). The CDR3 sequence is 15 residues long. Per the germline V gene, CDR1 is SGHRS and CDR2 is YFSETQ. V lost 4 bases to trimming and J lost 1 base, with 14 bases between them. This chain's CDR3 is CASSTSSGRNTEAFF. The DNA for the CDR3 is TGCGCCAGCAGCACTAGCTCGGGACGGAACACTGAAGCTTTCTTT.

This chain joins TRBV10-3 and TRBJ2-3; TRBD2 agrees at 8 bases. Looked up from germline, CDR1 is ENHRY and CDR2 is SYGVKD. V lost 4 bases and J lost 1; bases outside the gene matches: 1. The CDR3 covers 14 residues. This CDR3 is CAISAGGGTDTQYF. The CDR3 DNA follows: TGTGCCATCAGTGCGGGAGGGGGCACAGATACGCAGTATTTT.

The rearrangement uses TRBV24-1 and TRBJ2-3; 9 nucleotides match TRBD2. Germline lookup yields CDR1 KGHDR and CDR2 SFDVKD. V shed 5 bases and J 6 bases; nucleotides not matched to a gene: 14. The CDR3 length is 17 residues. The CDR3 reads CATSGLAGITLADTQYF. The CDR3 DNA is TGTGCCACCAGTGGCCTAGCGGGGATTACATTAGCGGATACGCAGTATTTT.